This T cell receptor beta chain was retrieved from a study of blood T cell repertoires in COVID-19 (dated by TCRdb to between 2020 and 2021). Regarding the complete study: Collaborator samples came from the United States, Italy and Spain and covered acute and convalescent phases of COVID-19. The dataset comprised deeply sampled blood TCRbeta repertoires from subjects exposed to, actively infected with, or recovered from COVID-19. Nearly every sample came with metadata listing a de-identified subject ID, COVID-19 status, age in years and sex. Samples came from the ongoing ImmuneRACE study (first 160 participants) plus 1,254 subjects from 6 global collaborators. Where HLA class I and class II types were available, the types were taken from metadata supplied by the sample provider, not from assay-based typing. The repertoires were made available in a free public database intended to serve as a resource for research on the immune response to SARS-CoV-2. The prospective study material was composed of cDNA or gDNA derived from T cells, B-cell-depleted T cells, or PBMCs.

Beyond this particular receptor, the publication reports: The quantity of clinical and demographic metadata differed by source and by participant and was supplied without curation.

Enrolling through a virtual design, the prospective study's participants ranged in age from roughly 18 to 90 years and lived across some 23 United States geographic areas. In the prospective study, cohorts were assigned on the basis of participant-reported clinical history obtained from a screening survey and a study questionnaire. Recovered participants in ImmuneRACE Cohort 3 were defined by two consecutive negative NP/OP PCR tests, clearance by a healthcare professional, or resolution of symptoms. In the prospective study, mobile phlebotomists collected whole blood, serum and a nasopharyngeal or oropharyngeal swab from each participant. Prospective study participants could optionally give additional blood draws and questionnaires over a roughly 2-month period. Blood samples from the prospective study were shipped frozen or at room temperature prior to DNA extraction. Sequences MNHEY (CDR1) and SMNVEV (CDR2) are obtained from the germline V gene (reference sequence). Clipping removes 6 bases from V and 1 base from J, with 10 as the unmatched junction base count. The CDR3 holds 16 amino acids from the cysteine to the phenylalanine. Left in the record is the CDR3 DNA by itself, 48 bases read in frame from the first base.

On this clone itself: Its antigen specificity is not known. Base-call qualities are not available, and no considerably larger clone is one nucleotide away.

TCRbeta CDR3 regions were amplified from genomic DNA by means of the immunoSEQ Assay, a bias-controlled multiplex PCR. For the original study's pipeline: Within the assay, amplification of reference gene primers was used to estimate how many nucleated cells each sample contained. Sequence reads were collapsed and filtered to measure the absolute abundance of every unique TCRbeta CDR3 rearrangement. Productive Simpson clonality was computed per sample as the square root of Simpson's diversity index over productive rearrangements. Held by TCRdb, this immuneACCESS table contains in-frame sequences only and omits some clones. Under half of the omission traces to an unresolved V gene where checked; the cause of the rest is unknown. That table supplies the V and J calls and clone size; D and trimming were determined from the DNA. For this sample the table gives about 390,000 clones, of which 87% were detected only once. Approximately 10% of the sample is in the top ten clones.

Here the chain combines TRBV27 and TRBJ2-3, and TRBD1 aligns with 7 junction nucleotides. The specimen sequenced was PBMCs or T cells enriched from blood (not recorded which). The clonotype was recovered from a woman in her 50s who had recovered from COVID-19. The base sequence is TGTGCCAGCAGGGAACAGGGGAATTTGGGCACAGATACGCAGTATTTT. This sequence encodes CASREQGNLGTDTQYF.